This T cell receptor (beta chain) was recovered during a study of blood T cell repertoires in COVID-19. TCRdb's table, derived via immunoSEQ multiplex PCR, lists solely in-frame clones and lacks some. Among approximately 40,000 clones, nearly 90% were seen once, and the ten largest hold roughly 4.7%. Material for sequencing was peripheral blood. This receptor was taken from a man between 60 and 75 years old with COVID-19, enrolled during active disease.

The CDR3 nucleotides read TGTGCCAGCAGCCCTGGACAGGGGGGCACTGAAGCTTTCTTT. It encodes CASSPGQGGTEAFF. The chain combines TRBV7-3 with TRBJ1-1, with 10 bases identical to TRBD1. Germline CDR1 reads SGHTA; CDR2 reads FQGTGA. The CDR3 consists of 14 residues. V lost 5 bases, J lost 4 bases, and 4 bases stayed unmatched.